The source of this T cell receptor (beta chain) is a study of cytomegalovirus exposure and HLA in healthy donors. In germline, CDR1 is SEHNR, CDR2 FQNEAQ (reference sequence). V lost 5 bases and J lost 2; bases outside the gene matches: 10. The CDR3 sequence is 16 residues long. The PCR contained 60 Vbeta and 13 Jbeta primers. Using immunoSEQ multiplex PCR, the repertoire was profiled, and TCRdb retains in-frame clones only, with some absent. The sample has 120,000 to 150,000 clones; approximately 83% are singletons. The TCR was taken from a man in his forties or fifties in good health and CMV-seropositive. The sequencing input was PBMCs. The rearrangement uses TRBV7-9 and TRBJ1-1; 8 bases match TRBD1. The CDR3 coding sequence is TGTGCCAGCAGCCGTACTACGGGGACAGGCAACACTGAAGCTTTCTTT. This sequence encodes CASSRTTGTGNTEAFF.